This T cell receptor (beta chain) was observed in a study of T cells in Graves' hyperthyroidism and ophthalmopathy (dated by TCRdb to about 2019). Regarding the research as a whole: Peripheral blood was sampled at the time of initial diagnosis, prior to any treatment. TCR V-J signatures able to tell the groups apart were searched for in a discovery cohort of some 100 patients, of whom more than 40 had Graves' ophthalmopathy and 57 had stable Graves' hyperthyroidism. Prospective prediction of ophthalmopathy was tested in an independent validation cohort of about 19 hyperthyroidism patients and 15 to 17 patients who later progressed to ophthalmopathy. The approximately 90 discovery patients were randomly split 7:3 into training and test sets. Thyroid tissue and blood T-cell repertoires from more than five Graves' hyperthyroidism patients were also compared in the study. Following sampling, methimazole starting at 30 mg daily was given to hyperthyroidism patients, and high-dose intravenous methylprednisolone was given to ophthalmopathy patients. TCR Vbeta CDR3 sequencing of 120 to 150 peripheral blood samples (under 45 ophthalmopathy, roughly 74 hyperthyroidism and around 17 progressor patients) is reported in the paper.

What the research found in general, with its limitations: Ophthalmopathy was separated from stable hyperthyroidism by a 13 V-J signature model, with roughly 88% sensitivity and about 81% specificity obtained in cross-validation and 80%/75% obtained in testing. Sample size was not statistically predetermined, and blinding of investigators to group allocation was not performed. Most expanded thyroid clonotypes (frequency above 0.001) were also detected in blood, a finding suggesting that blood repertoires may reflect thyroid immune responses. In validation, progression to ophthalmopathy was predicted by the model with roughly 71% sensitivity and 72% to 85% specificity, a median of approximately 6.5 months before onset.

The germline ends are 13 bases apart after V is trimmed by 6 bases and J by 2 bases. The CDR3 covers 15 residues, taking in both the cysteine and the phenylalanine. The entry retains the CDR3 DNA only, 45 bases that are in frame from base 1. The TCR beta CDR3 regions were amplified from RNA transcripts. For the first round of RT-PCR on the TCR CDR3, the HTBI primer set was used together with the Qiagen OneStep RT-PCR kit. A second multiplex PCR round built the libraries, followed by size selection and purification. The libraries were sequenced on an Illumina HiSeq2000 using paired-end 100 bp reads. The published analysis was carried out like this. SOAPnuke was used to process the raw data, with reads discarded if the reads contained adapters or uncalled bases, had a mean Phred below 15, or lacked an exact constant-primer or identifier match. COPE v1.2.5 was used to merge high-quality paired reads, and clonotypes were defined as unique nucleotide sequences. MiTCR v1.1 was used to align clonotypes to the IMGT TRBV, TRBD and TRBJ reference segments. The analysis included only V-J combinations with a frequency above 0.0001, which together covered 99% to 99.2% of the repertoires. The TCS score was defined as F50 (clonal expansion) divided by E x V (chaos), with BLOSUM62-based TCRdist calculated between CDR3 peptides within each V-J. Welch's t-statistics and random forest reduced roughly 500 V-J features to 10 to 15, which were used in a naive Bayes classifier (R e1071). The public reads were run again by TCRdb, first through fastp at Q25 and then through MiXCR, and only productive beta chains were kept. Here each entry gathers all rows of one CDR3 protein and keeps the most common genes and DNA. The V and J calls were determined by TCRdb, not by the authors. Within this sample are approximately 520,000 distinct CDR3 sequences, with roughly a quarter of them counted one time only. The ten biggest clones cover 11% of the sample.

Ophthalmopathy patients had moderately to severely active disease, Clinical Activity Score of at least 3, NOSPECS grade of at least 4, and duration under 3 months. Exclusion was applied to patients with uncontrolled infections, other autoimmune diseases, pregnancy or lactation. Diagnoses were based on clinical symptoms, serum thyroxine and TRAb, thyroid ultrasound and orbital computed tomography. PBMCs were isolated from more than 8 ml of fresh peripheral blood by Ficoll-Paque density gradient centrifugation. Trizol reagent was used to extract total RNA, and RNA quality was then checked on an Agilent 2100 Bioanalyzer. This clonotype has at least ten counts. It has no known antigen specificity. The record has no base qualities; no much larger clone is one base away.

The rearranged segments are TRBV12-3 or TRBV12-4 and TRBJ2-2; tentative D gene TRBD2, with 6 bases matching. The TCR sequence derives from a woman aged 25 to 45 with Graves' ophthalmopathy. Specimen: blood. CDR3 reads: CASRPLGGNTGELFF. The bases are TGTGCCAGCAGGCCCCTCGGGGGAAACACCGGGGAGCTGTTTTTT.